These T cell receptor beta chains were read from a single sample in a study of blood T cell repertoires in COVID-19. Sequencing used immunoSEQ multiplex PCR; TCRdb keeps in-frame clones, though not all of them. The data show around 70,000 clones, 86% seen once. The sample was peripheral blood. The source is a man under 40 with acute or convalescent COVID-19. The conserved cysteine and the conserved F or W are not part of the CDR3 here.

CDR3 protein,CDR3 length,J gene,V gene
ASSLASGRAETQY,13,TRBJ2-5,TRBV7-2
ASSVGESSYNEQF,13,TRBJ2-1,TRBV9
ASSPGQGTYTGELF,14,TRBJ2-2,TRBV5-8
ASSRQGVAAGELF,13,TRBJ2-2,TRBV6-5
ASSGNMHSNQPQH,13,TRBJ1-5,TRBV2
ASSYSTRNEQF,11,TRBJ2-1,TRBV6-5
ASSSPGEVNTGELF,14,TRBJ2-2,TRBV28
ASSLTSGGGELF,12,TRBJ2-2,TRBV6-6
ASSPVFTGGYEQY,13,TRBJ2-7,TRBV19
ASMPGGRTDTQY,12,TRBJ2-3,TRBV27
ASSLGTPGQF,10,TRBJ2-1,TRBV13
ASSSHKIRGLAGANEQF,17,TRBJ2-1,TRBV28
ASSWANRATNEKLF,14,TRBJ1-4,TRBV28
ASSPVGTYEQY,11,TRBJ2-7,TRBV27
ASSRGGATDTQY,12,TRBJ2-3,TRBV4-1
ASSHGGTGGNTIY,13,TRBJ1-3,TRBV7-2
ASSLRDTRNTIY,12,TRBJ1-3,TRBV28
ASSQSGQGNQPQH,13,TRBJ1-5,TRBV16
ASSLGIVGGTEAF,13,TRBJ1-1,TRBV5-6
ASSLDRGSRQPQH,13,TRBJ1-5,TRBV19
ASSPMGGGGYNEQF,14,TRBJ2-1,TRBV4-3
ASSLERNTIY,10,TRBJ1-3,TRBV6-6
ASSSDSSNEKLF,12,TRBJ1-4,TRBV5-1
ASSLGTGVEQF,11,TRBJ2-1,TRBV7-3